Shown below are 17 T cell receptor beta chains from a single sample sequenced in a study of CD8 T cells in Susac syndrome. An input of roughly 0.5 to 1 ug of RNA was subjected to reverse transcription using random hexamers. In TCRdb, the immunoSEQ multiplex PCR reads were re-called with MiXCR into one record per CDR3 protein. The sample holds 150,000 to 200,000 distinct CDR3 sequences, about 94% seen once. The sequenced material came from CD4+ T cells from PBMCs. These TCRs come from a human donor in good health.

This chain connects TRBV5-1 to TRBJ1-1; tentatively, D is TRBD1 (6 bases). V was cut by 0 bases and J by 5 bases, with 14 bases left in between. The CDR3 runs to 15 residues. Germline-derived CDR1 and CDR2 are SGHRS and YFSETQ. The DNA for the CDR3 is TGCGCCAGCAGCTTGGGGGGGACAAAGGAAACTGAAGCTTTCTTT. It translates to CASSLGGTKETEAFF.

The J gene is TRBJ2-3, the V gene TRBV28; 8 nucleotides align to TRBD2. In germline, CDR1 is MDHEN, CDR2 SYDVKM. J gave up 5 bases and V 3 bases, and 4 bases lay outside the gene matches. The CDR3 runs to 14 residues. In nucleotides, the CDR3 is TGTGCCAGCAGTTTTACTAGCGGCCTAGATACGCAGTATTTT. Translation gives CASSFTSGLDTQYF.

V gene TRBV14 combines with J gene TRBJ2-7; TRBD1 matches 11 bases. CDR1 and CDR2 from the germline V gene are SGHDN and FVKESK. The CDR3 covers 15 residues. J gave up 3 bases and V 1 base, and 2 bases lay outside the gene matches. The CDR3, as DNA: TGTGCCAGCAGCCAAGCGGGGACAGGGGGCTACGAGCAGTACGTC. Amino acids: CASSQAGTGGYEQYV.

The chain joins TRBV7-9 to TRBJ1-5, with D unresolved. The V gene lost 3 bases and the J gene lost 6 bases, with 9 bases spanning the gap. Per the germline V gene, CDR1 is SEHNR and CDR2 is FQNEAQ (reference sequence). The CDR3 sequence is 13 residues long. The DNA for the CDR3 is TGTGCCAGCAGCTTGGAGTCCACTCAGCCCCAGCATTTT. Translation gives CASSLESTQPQHF.

The J gene is TRBJ2-7, the V gene TRBV20-1; TRBD1 matches 10 bases. V lost 7 bases, J lost 3 bases, and 15 bases stayed unmatched. The CDR3 length is 16 residues. The germline V gene has CDR1 DFQATT and CDR2 SNEGSKA (reference sequence). CDR3 DNA sequence: TGCAGTGGGGACAGGGGTGCAAGGCAAGGAATCTACGAGCAGTACGTC. Translated: CSGDRGARQGIYEQYV.

The rearrangement joins TRBV7-2 to TRBJ2-2, with D possibly being TRBD1 or TRBD2 (5 bases each). In germline, CDR1 is SGHTA, CDR2 FQGNSA. V was trimmed by 5 bases and J by 9 bases, leaving 16 bases between them. The length of the CDR3 is 14 residues. CDR3 sequence (DNA): TGTGCCAGCAGCCATCCCGGGGCCCCCCGGGAGCTGTTTTTT. It specifies CASSHPGAPRELFF. Drawing the rest from reference TRBV7-2 and TRBJ2-2, the complete variable domain is GAGVSQSPSNKVTEKGKDVELRCDPISGHTALYWYRQSLGQGLEFLIYFQGNSAPDKSGLPSDRFSAERTGGSVSTLTIQRTQQEDSAVYLCASSHPGAPRELFFGEGSRLTVL.

The chain carries TRBV5-6 and TRBJ2-5, with a tentative D call TRBD1 (5 bases). The length of the CDR3 is 13 residues. Trimming took 4 bases from V and 4 from J, leaving 11 bases between them. Germline lookup yields CDR1 SGHDT and CDR2 YYEEEE. The CDR3 nucleotides read TGTGCCAGCAGCCCCCCAAGGGGAGAGACCCAGTACTTC. It codes for CASSPPRGETQYF. Together with reference TRBV5-6 and TRBJ2-5, the CDR3 gives the full variable domain: DAGVTQSPTHLIKTRGQQVTLRCSPKSGHDTVSWYQQALGQGPQFIFQYYEEEERQRGNFPDRFSGHQFPNYSSELNVNALLLGDSALYLCASSPPRGETQYFGPGTRLLVL.

As concerns this clonotype: The CDR3 ends on some other residue instead of the conserved phenylalanine or tryptophan, so this is likely a read error. The chain links TRBV3-1 to TRBJ1-2, with D tentatively TRBD1 (5 bases). V was cut by 1 base and J by 5 bases, with 11 bases left in between. The CDR3 consists of 14 residues. The germline V gene has CDR1 LGHDT and CDR2 YNNKEL (reference sequence). The CDR3 region has the DNA TGTGCCAGCAGCCAAGGTCACGGGGCATATGGCTACACCCTC. Its protein product is CASSQGHGAYGYTL.

The chain joins TRBV5-1 to TRBJ1-1, with D tentatively TRBD1 (5 bases). The CDR3 covers 14 residues. The V end was cut by 4 bases, the J end by 10 bases, with 20 bases between. Germline V gene lookup returns CDR1 SGHRS and CDR2 YFSETQ. CDR3 amino acids: CASSPSGRTLGAFF. CDR3 nucleotide sequence: TGCGCCAGCAGCCCCTCAGGGAGGACACTCGGAGCTTTCTTT.

J is TRBJ1-6 and V is TRBV7-6; possible D gene TRBD1, 6 bases. The germline CDR1 and CDR2 sequences are SGHVS and FNYEAQ. V was cut by 5 bases and J by 8 bases, with 13 bases left in between. The CDR3 spans 14 residues. CDR3 loop: CASSPTRGYSPLHF. The CDR3 nucleotides read TGTGCCAGCAGCCCGACCAGGGGTTATTCACCCCTCCACTTT. The full variable domain, with the rest looked up from reference TRBV7-6 and TRBJ1-6, is GAGVSQSPRYKVTKRGQDVALRCDPISGHVSLYWYRQALGQGPEFLTYFNYEAQQDKSGLPNDRFSAERPEGSISTLTIQRTEQRDSAMYRCASSPTRGYSPLHFGNGTRLTVT.

This chain uses TRBV3-1 with TRBJ2-7, with 8 bases identical to TRBD1. V was pared by 2 bases and J by 0 bases, with 6 bases of the junction left unmatched. There are 16 residues in the CDR3. Germline CDR1 reads LGHDT; CDR2 reads YNNKEL (reference sequence). The chain's CDR3 is CASSQFQGASSYEQYF. The CDR3 DNA reads TGTGCCAGCAGCCAATTCCAGGGGGCATCCTCCTACGAGCAGTACTTC.

V gene TRBV29-1 combines with J gene TRBJ1-2, with D unclear. V was trimmed by 1 base and J by 2 bases, leaving 14 bases between them. The CDR3 covers 15 residues. The germline gives CDR1 SQVTM, CDR2 ANQGSEA. The CDR3 loop is CSVEGSSDGNYGYTF. The DNA for the CDR3 is TGCAGCGTTGAAGGGTCTTCGGACGGAAACTATGGCTACACCTTC.

This chain connects TRBV5-6 to TRBJ1-2; the D gene is possibly TRBD1 (6 bases). The germline CDR1 and CDR2 sequences are SGHDT and YYEEEE. The CDR3 is 13 residues long. V gave up 0 bases and J gave up 3 bases, with 6 bases separating them. Written as DNA, the CDR3 is TGTGCCAGCAGCTTGGCAGGGGACTATGGCTACACCTTC. It codes for CASSLAGDYGYTF. Looking up the rest from reference TRBV5-6 and TRBJ1-2 gives the full variable domain: DAGVTQSPTHLIKTRGQQVTLRCSPKSGHDTVSWYQQALGQGPQFIFQYYEEEERQRGNFPDRFSGHQFPNYSSELNVNALLLGDSALYLCASSLAGDYGYTFGSGTRLTVV.

The gene calls are TRBV7-9 and TRBJ1-2, with 9 bases identical to TRBD1. Germline loops: CDR1 SEHNR, CDR2 FQNEAQ (reference sequence). V was pared by 4 bases and J by 7 bases, with 10 bases of the junction left unmatched. This CDR3 is built from 15 residues. CDR3 bases: TGTGCCAGCAGCTCCGTGGGGACAGGGTCTGGTGGCTACACCTTC. Its translation: CASSSVGTGSGGYTF.

The gene calls are TRBV28 and TRBJ2-7, with unresolved D. Deletions cut 6 bases from V and 0 bases from J, with 9 bases between. The CDR3 runs to 13 residues. The germline CDR1 and CDR2 sequences are MDHEN and SYDVKM. The CDR3 DNA reads TGTGCCAGCAGGGGGTCTAACTCCTACGAGCAGTACTTC. The encoded protein is CASRGSNSYEQYF.

This clonotype came up once. This chain links TRBV9 with TRBJ2-3; 10 nucleotides align to TRBD2. Germline V gene data show CDR1 as SGDLS and CDR2 as YYNGEE. J gave up 5 bases and V 3 bases, and 9 bases lay outside the gene matches. CDR3 size: 16 residues. DNA of the CDR3: TGTGCCAGCAGCGGAGGTAGCGGGGGGCCCGGAGATACGCAGTATTTT. It is translated as CASSGGSGGPGDTQYF.

The V call is TRBV20-1, the J call TRBJ2-7; D is perhaps TRBD1 or TRBD2 (7 bases each). The CDR3 loop spans 14 amino acids. With 1 base removed from V and 6 bases from J, the gap between germline ends came to 16 bases. Germline CDR1 and CDR2: DFQATT and SNEGSKA (reference sequence). CDR3 DNA sequence: TGCAGTGCTAGAGCAGGGGGGCCGGGGGGCGAGCAGTACTTC. This codes for CSARAGGPGGEQYF.